The 24 T cell receptor beta chains below were found in one sample sequenced in a study of blood T cell repertoires in COVID-19. Measured with immunoSEQ multiplex PCR; TCRdb has only the in-frame clones, and not every one. The sample yields under 250,000 clones, 70% to 90% seen once. Sequencing was performed on PBMCs or T cells enriched from blood (not recorded which). These receptors all come from a man aged 25-45 years who had recovered from COVID-19.

This rearrangement joins TRBV19 to TRBJ1-5; D is perhaps TRBD1 (5 bases). Germline lookup yields CDR1 LNHDA and CDR2 SQIVND (reference sequence). V lost 4 bases, J lost 8 bases, and 9 bases lay in between. This CDR3 contains 12 residues. The CDR3 region is CASSRGWEPQHF. Written as DNA, the CDR3 is TGTGCCAGTAGTAGGGGCTGGGAGCCCCAGCATTTT.

V and J are TRBV29-1 and TRBJ1-1; D uncertain. The CDR3 runs to 13 residues. V was pared by 6 bases and J by 1 base, with 12 bases between. Germline loops: CDR1 SQVTM, CDR2 ANQGSEA. The DNA for the CDR3 is TGCAGCGTGAGAGCGCGGTCGAACACTGAAGCTTTCTTT. Its protein is CSVRARSNTEAFF.

This clone turned up a few times. The chain has TRBV6-4 and TRBJ2-2, with D possibly being TRBD1 (5 bases). Germline CDR1 is MRHNA and CDR2 is SNTAGT. CDR3 size: 15 residues. Trimming took 0 bases from V and 8 from J, leaving 13 bases between them. CDR3 in amino acids: CASSDSNRTPGELFF. The CDR3 nucleotides read TGTGCCAGCAGTGACTCGAACAGGACCCCAGGGGAGCTGTTTTTT.

V usage is TRBV28 and J usage is TRBJ2-7, with D possibly TRBD2 on 5 matching bases. This CDR3 region has 17 residues. Germline-derived CDR1 and CDR2 are MDHEN and SYDVKM. V was pared by 6 bases and J by 3 bases, with 24 bases between. The DNA of the CDR3 is TGTGCCAGCAGCGCTAACCATCCTAGCCCCAGTAACTACGAGCAGTACTTC. Protein: CASSANHPSPSNYEQYF.

This chain connects TRBV30 to TRBJ1-6; 9 bases align to TRBD1. This CDR3 is 15 amino acids long. CDR1 is GTSNPN, CDR2 SVGIG, per germline (reference sequence). The trim removed 4 bases at V and 5 bases at J, leaving 6 bases unmatched. The CDR3 coding sequence is TGTGCCTGGACCACCCGGGACAGGGATAATTCACCCCTCCACTTT. Its translation is CAWTTRDRDNSPLHF. Supplemented by reference TRBV30 and TRBJ1-6, the full variable domain reads SQTIHQWPATLVQPVGSPLSLECTVEGTSNPNLYWYRQAAGRGLQLLFYSVGIGQISSEVPQNLSASRPQDRQFILSSKKLLLSDSGFYLCAWTTRDRDNSPLHFGNGTRLTVT.

This chain links TRBV18 with TRBJ2-5, with D perhaps TRBD1 (6 bases). This CDR3 comprises 13 residues. Germline V gene sequence: CDR1 KGHSH, CDR2 LQKENI. V was cut by 5 bases and J by 2 bases, with 9 bases left in between. This CDR3 is CASSSGQQETQYF. For the CDR3, the DNA is TGTGCCAGCTCATCCGGACAGCAAGAGACCCAGTACTTC.

The rearrangement uses TRBV28 and TRBJ1-2; a possible D gene is TRBD1 (5 bases). The germline CDR1 and CDR2 sequences are MDHEN and SYDVKM. The V and J ends lost 4 bases and 6 bases respectively, with 15 bases between them. The CDR3 contains 14 residues. In DNA, the CDR3 is TGTGCCAGCAGTTCAATGGGCGCGGGGGATGGCTACACCTTC. Protein sequence: CASSSMGAGDGYTF.

On this clone: Other DNA sequences from this sample encode an identical CDR3 as well. V gene TRBV18 combines with J gene TRBJ2-7; D ambiguous. The CDR3 sequence is 13 residues long. Germline CDR1 is KGHSH and CDR2 is LQKENI. The ends were cut back, 0 bases at V and 3 bases at J, with 6 bases in the middle. The CDR3 coding sequence is TGTGCCAGCTCACCACCTTCGAGCTACGAGCAGTACTTC. Protein sequence: CASSPPSSYEQYF.

The rearrangement joins TRBV7-8 to TRBJ1-2, with 7 nucleotides matching TRBD1. The CDR3 has 14 amino acids. Germline CDR1 reads SGHVS; CDR2 reads FQNEAQ. With 8 bases clipped from V and 1 base from J, the junction kept 7 bases outside the gene matches. CDR3 bases: TGTGCCAGCGCGGAGGGGGCCGGTAACTATGGCTACACCTTC. Encoded protein: CASAEGAGNYGYTF. The full variable domain, completed using reference TRBV7-8 and TRBJ1-2, is GAGVSQSPRYKVAKRGQDVALRCDPISGHVSLFWYQQALGQGPEFLTYFQNEAQLDKSGLPSDRFFAERPEGSVSTLKIQRTQQEDSAVYLCASAEGAGNYGYTFGSGTRLTVV.

V gene TRBV28 combines with J gene TRBJ1-5, with 7 bases fitting TRBD1. There are 14 residues in the CDR3. Germline lookup yields CDR1 MDHEN and CDR2 SYDVKM. The V segment lost 11 bases and the J segment 2 bases; nucleotides outside the gene matches: 9. The CDR3 here is CASKQGIGNQPQHF. CDR3 in DNA: TGTGCCTCTAAACAGGGGATTGGCAATCAGCCCCAGCATTTT.

This clone has more than one count but fewer than ten. V and J are TRBV5-1 and TRBJ1-5; TRBD1 agrees at 7 bases. The CDR3 has 13 amino acids. The junction had 3 bases not matched to a gene; V was cut back by 3 bases and J by 6 bases. Germline V lookup: CDR1 SGHRS, CDR2 YFSETQ. This CDR3 reads CASSSQGGQPQHF. The DNA of the CDR3 is TGCGCCAGCAGCTCCCAGGGGGGTCAGCCCCAGCATTTT.

V is TRBV5-1 and J is TRBJ1-1, with D hard to call. The V gene lost 0 bases and the J gene lost 5 bases, with 5 bases spanning the gap. CDR3 length equals 12 residues. Germline V lookup: CDR1 SGHRS, CDR2 YFSETQ. CDR3 sequence reads: CASSLGRTEAFF. Written as DNA, the CDR3 is TGCGCCAGCAGCTTGGGGAGGACTGAAGCTTTCTTT.

In nucleotides, the CDR3 is TGTGCCAGCAGTTCCCAGCCGGGGGAGGAGCAGTACTTC. The encoded protein is CASSSQPGEEQYF. The chain links TRBV25-1 to TRBJ2-7, with D possibly being TRBD2 (6 bases). The germline V and J ends were trimmed by 5 bases and 7 bases, with 15 bases remaining between them. CDR1 MGHDK and CDR2 SYGVNS come from the germline V gene. The CDR3 consists of 13 residues.

This clone has just one count. The chain joins TRBV6-5 to TRBJ1-4; D is uncertain. Trimming stripped 8 bases from V and 0 bases from J, with 13 bases between. This CDR3 region has 15 residues. Germline CDR1 reads MNHEY; CDR2 reads SVGAGI. The DNA for the CDR3 is TGTGCCAGCGGCGCGGGGTCGGCAACTAATGAAAAACTGTTTTTT. This gives the protein CASGAGSATNEKLFF.

The table lists this clone with a count of one. The V gene is TRBV28, the J gene TRBJ2-7; no reliable D call. Germline V lookup: CDR1 MDHEN, CDR2 SYDVKM. The CDR3 length is 14 residues. V gave up 7 bases and J gave up 1 base, with 14 bases separating them. The CDR3 bases are TGTGCCAGCAATATTCTTGGCAGGTCCTACGAGCAGTACTTC. Translated: CASNILGRSYEQYF.

The chain is built from TRBV6-5 and TRBJ2-7; TRBD1 aligns across 7 bases. Germline assignment: CDR1 MNHEY and CDR2 SVGAGI. Trimming at V came to 8 bases and at J to 5 bases, leaving 12 bases not matched to a gene. This CDR3 has 14 amino acids. The CDR3 loop is CASQINRGRNEQYF. The CDR3 region has the DNA TGTGCCAGCCAAATTAACAGGGGTAGAAACGAGCAGTACTTC.

The V and J genes are TRBV7-9 and TRBJ2-1; 11 bases are a match to TRBD2. The germline V gene encodes CDR1 SEHNR and CDR2 FQNEAQ (reference sequence). This CDR3 region has 16 residues. V trimming: 4 bases; J trimming: 8 bases; junction bases outside the gene matches: 10. The CDR3 sequence is CASSSSTSGSLYEQFF. CDR3 DNA: TGTGCCAGCAGCTCATCTACTAGCGGGAGTCTTTATGAGCAGTTCTTC.

The rearrangement uses TRBV6-5 and TRBJ1-6, with TRBD1 matching 8 bases. The V gene end was trimmed by 10 bases and the J gene end by 3 bases; junction bases not matched to a gene: 8. CDR1 and CDR2 from the germline V gene are MNHEY and SVGAGI. CDR3 length: 15 residues. CDR3 DNA: TGTGCCAACAGGGGCGGGACAGGCTATAATTCACCCCTCCACTTT. This gives the protein CANRGGTGYNSPLHF.

The CDR3 spells CAISESQPYEQYF. The DNA for the CDR3 is TGTGCCATCAGTGAGTCACAGCCCTACGAGCAGTACTTC. V gene TRBV10-3 combines with J gene TRBJ2-7; D unresolved. The CDR3 covers 13 residues. Trimming stripped 0 bases from V and 2 bases from J, with 5 bases between. The germline CDR1 and CDR2 sequences are ENHRY and SYGVKD.

The chain joins TRBV6-6 to TRBJ2-7; TRBD2 matches 13 bases. J was trimmed by 1 base and V by 5 bases; bases with no gene match: 2. Germline CDR1 reads MNHNY; CDR2 reads SVGAGI (reference sequence). The CDR3 totals 15 residues. This CDR3 is CASSKGLAGSYEQYF. CDR3 sequence (DNA): TGTGCCAGCAGTAAGGGACTAGCGGGATCCTACGAGCAGTACTTC.

This clone has just one count. This sequence joins TRBV27 and TRBJ2-1, with D tentatively TRBD1 (6 bases). V was pared by 5 bases and J by 2 bases, with 13 bases between. This CDR3 region has 15 residues. Germline V gives CDR1 MNHEY, CDR2 SMNVEV (reference sequence). The CDR3 DNA reads TGTGCCAGCAGTCCTCAGGGGATACCCTACAATGAGCAGTTCTTC. Encoded protein: CASSPQGIPYNEQFF.

The V gene is TRBV28, the J gene TRBJ2-7; possibly TRBD1 for D (6 bases). The germline V gene has CDR1 MDHEN and CDR2 SYDVKM. The CDR3 extends over 16 amino acids. The V end lost 2 bases, the J end lost 3 bases, and 17 bases lay between the germline ends. The DNA for the CDR3 is TGTGCCAGCAGTTTACAAGGACAGTCTGGAGTCTACGAGCAGTACTTC. Translating gives CASSLQGQSGVYEQYF.

The chain links TRBV18 to TRBJ2-7; the D gene is possibly TRBD1 (6 bases). Deletions cut 3 bases from V and 5 bases from J, with 11 bases between. CDR3 length equals 13 residues. Germline assignment: CDR1 KGHSH and CDR2 LQKENI. This chain's CDR3 is CASSPRDNDEQYF. CDR3 in DNA: TGTGCCAGCTCACCTAGGGACAACGACGAGCAGTACTTC.

V usage is TRBV4-1 and J usage is TRBJ1-6; D perhaps matches TRBD1 (6 bases). The V end lost 0 bases, the J end lost 0 bases, and 15 bases lay between the germline ends. This CDR3 is 19 amino acids long. In germline, CDR1 is MGHRA, CDR2 YSYEKL. Here the CDR3 reads CASSQESHRALSYNSPLHF. Here the CDR3 DNA reads TGCGCCAGCAGCCAAGAATCCCACAGGGCCCTCTCCTATAATTCACCCCTCCACTTT.